Below, one T cell receptor (beta chain) is given with its context. The target antigen is unknown. The source of the sample is a study of OX40 agonist ivuxolimab in advanced cancers. Across the whole study: Intravenous ivuxolimab at 0.01 to 10 mg/kg was given to patients every 2 weeks.

CDR1 is MNHEY and CDR2 is SVGAGI in the germline V gene. CDR3 length equals 13 residues. V was cut by 4 bases and J by 2 bases, with 6 bases left in between. Clones were read by immunoSEQ multiplex PCR, and TCRdb kept only the in-frame ones, dropping some. The top ten clones hold around 21% of a sample with tens of thousands of clones, 90% to 95% of them seen once. General study results and limits: Expanded peripheral T cells had an undetermined antigen specificity.

The chain carries TRBV6-5 and TRBJ2-1; tentative D call: TRBD2 (5 bases). The material sequenced was CD4+ or CD8+ T cells sorted from blood, taken in a trial of the OX40 agonist ivuxolimab. The sequence came from an adult with an advanced solid tumor such as melanoma, head and neck, liver or kidney cancer. The CDR3, as DNA: TGTGCCAGCAGTTTTAGCGCCTACAATGAGCAGTTCTTC. Translation gives CASSFSAYNEQFF.